Listed below are T cell receptor beta chains from one sample, sequenced in a study of cytomegalovirus exposure and HLA in healthy donors. Clones were sequenced by immunoSEQ multiplex PCR, and TCRdb holds only the in-frame ones, with some missing. Here the sample spans 90,000 or so clones, 85% being singletons. Sequencing used PBMCs. The receptor source for this set is a man aged 18 to 29 in good health and CMV-seropositive. Both conserved end residues are part of each CDR3. The order of the fields is D gene, J gene, clone size, V gene, CDR3 DNA, CDR3 protein. The D gene is left open where the match is weak. The size entry is marked missing in some rows and otherwise reads once, few, many or a size class.

d_gene: TRBD2; j_gene: TRBJ2-3; abundance: .; v_gene: TRBV5-4; CDR3nt: TGTGCCAGCAGCCGGAGCGGGATCACAGATACGCAGTATTTT; CDR3aa: CASSRSGITDTQYF
d_gene: .; j_gene: TRBJ1-5; abundance: .; v_gene: TRBV28; CDR3nt: TGTGCCAGCAGTTTATGGGGGGAGGGACTCGGCAATCAGCCCCAGCATTTT; CDR3aa: CASSLWGEGLGNQPQHF
d_gene: .; j_gene: TRBJ1-5; abundance: once; v_gene: TRBV29-1; CDR3nt: TGCAGCGCCCTGTCCGAGGGCAATCAGCCCCAGCATTTT; CDR3aa: CSALSEGNQPQHF
d_gene: .; j_gene: TRBJ1-1; abundance: .; v_gene: TRBV9; CDR3nt: TGTGCCAGCAGCGAGCAGGGGATCACTGAAGCTTTCTTT; CDR3aa: CASSEQGITEAFF
d_gene: TRBD1; j_gene: TRBJ1-1; abundance: once; v_gene: TRBV27; CDR3nt: TGTGCCAGCGCACGACAGGGGTTGACTGAAGCTTTCTTT; CDR3aa: CASARQGLTEAFF
d_gene: .; j_gene: TRBJ2-7; abundance: .; v_gene: TRBV5-1; CDR3nt: TGCGCCAGCTTCCCCGGGACAACCTCCTACGAGCAGTACTTC; CDR3aa: CASFPGTTSYEQYF
d_gene: .; j_gene: TRBJ1-3; abundance: .; v_gene: TRBV6-5; CDR3nt: TGTGCCAGCAGTTACCTCGGAGGGGCTGGAAACACCATATATTTT; CDR3aa: CASSYLGGAGNTIYF
d_gene: .; j_gene: TRBJ2-1; abundance: .; v_gene: TRBV7-3; CDR3nt: TGTGCCAGCAGCTTAGCGGGGTCCGTCAATGAGCAGTTCTTC; CDR3aa: CASSLAGSVNEQFF
d_gene: .; j_gene: TRBJ2-3; abundance: .; v_gene: TRBV2; CDR3nt: TGTGCCAGCAGTACGACACAGAGCACAGATACGCAGTATTTT; CDR3aa: CASSTTQSTDTQYF
d_gene: .; j_gene: TRBJ2-3; abundance: .; v_gene: TRBV7-6; CDR3nt: TGTGCCAGCAGCTTAGAAGGCGGAGCAGATACGCAGTATTTT; CDR3aa: CASSLEGGADTQYF